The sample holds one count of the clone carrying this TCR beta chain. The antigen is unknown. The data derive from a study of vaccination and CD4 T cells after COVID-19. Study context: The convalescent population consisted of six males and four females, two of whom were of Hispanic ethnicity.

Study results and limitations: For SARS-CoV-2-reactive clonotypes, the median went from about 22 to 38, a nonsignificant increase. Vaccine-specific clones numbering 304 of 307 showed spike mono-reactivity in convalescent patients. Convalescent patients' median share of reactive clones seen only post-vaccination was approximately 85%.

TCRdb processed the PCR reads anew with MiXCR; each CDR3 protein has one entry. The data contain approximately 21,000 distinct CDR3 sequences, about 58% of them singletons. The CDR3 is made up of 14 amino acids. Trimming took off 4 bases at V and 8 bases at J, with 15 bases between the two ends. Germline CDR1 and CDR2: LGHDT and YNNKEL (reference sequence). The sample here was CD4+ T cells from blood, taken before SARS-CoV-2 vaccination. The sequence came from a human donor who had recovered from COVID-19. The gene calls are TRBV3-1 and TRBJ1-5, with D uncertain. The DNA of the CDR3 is TGTGCCAGCAGCCCGAACGGGGTTTACGAGCCCCAGCATTTT. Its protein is CASSPNGVYEPQHF.